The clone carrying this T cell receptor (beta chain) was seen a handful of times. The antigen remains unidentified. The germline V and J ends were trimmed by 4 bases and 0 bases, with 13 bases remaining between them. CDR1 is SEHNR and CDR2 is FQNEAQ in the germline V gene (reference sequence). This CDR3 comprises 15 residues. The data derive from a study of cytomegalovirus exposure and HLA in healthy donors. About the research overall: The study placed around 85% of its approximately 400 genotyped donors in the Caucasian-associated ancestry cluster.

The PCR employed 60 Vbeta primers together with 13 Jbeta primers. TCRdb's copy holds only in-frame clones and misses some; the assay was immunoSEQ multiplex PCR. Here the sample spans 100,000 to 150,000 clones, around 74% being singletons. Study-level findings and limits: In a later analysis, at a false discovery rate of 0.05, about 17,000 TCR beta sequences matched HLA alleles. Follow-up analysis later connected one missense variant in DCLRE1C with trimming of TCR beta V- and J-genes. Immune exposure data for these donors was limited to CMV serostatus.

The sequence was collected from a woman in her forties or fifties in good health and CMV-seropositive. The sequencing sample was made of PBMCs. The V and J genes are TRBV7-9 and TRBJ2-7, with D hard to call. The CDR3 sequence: CASSSSQRGSYEQYF. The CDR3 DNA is TGTGCCAGCAGCTCCTCCCAGCGAGGCTCCTACGAGCAGTACTTC. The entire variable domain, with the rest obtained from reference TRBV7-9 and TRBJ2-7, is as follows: DTGVSQNPRHKITKRGQNVTFRCDPISEHNRLYWYRQTLGQGPEFLTYFQNEAQLEKSRLLSDRFSAERPKGSFSTLEIQRTEQGDSAMYLCASSSSQRGSYEQYFGPGTRLTVT.